This TCR beta chain was retrieved from a study of T cell changes during pregnancy in multiple sclerosis. Produced via immunoSEQ multiplex PCR; TCRdb's table is partial and in-frame only. There are 75,000 to 100,000 clones in the sample; 92% occur only once, and less than 2.5% lies in the top ten. This clonotype was sampled from a female donor in good health, enrolled as a control in a pregnancy study. Specimen: peripheral blood, collected after pregnancy.

CDR3 DNA: TGCGCCAGTCCAACTTCGACAGGGGGCGACGGTCCTGGGGCCAACGTCCTGACTTTC. Its protein product is CASPTSTGGDGPGANVLTF. J is TRBJ2-6 and V is TRBV23-1; TRBD1 agrees at 10 bases. TRBV23-1 is an open reading frame, and its role is uncertain. Trimming at V came to 9 bases and at J to 2 bases, leaving 16 bases not matched to a gene. This CDR3 contains 19 residues.